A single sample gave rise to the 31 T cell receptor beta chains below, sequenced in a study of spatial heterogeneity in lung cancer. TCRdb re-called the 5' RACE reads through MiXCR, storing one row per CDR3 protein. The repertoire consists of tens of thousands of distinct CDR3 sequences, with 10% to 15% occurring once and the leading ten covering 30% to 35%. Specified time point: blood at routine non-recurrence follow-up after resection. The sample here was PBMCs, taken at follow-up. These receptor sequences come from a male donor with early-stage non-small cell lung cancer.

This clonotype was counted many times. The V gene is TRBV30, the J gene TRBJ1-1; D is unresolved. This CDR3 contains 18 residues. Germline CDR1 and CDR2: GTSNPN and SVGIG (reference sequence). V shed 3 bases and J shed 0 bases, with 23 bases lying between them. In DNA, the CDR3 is TGTGCCTGGAGGGTTGCCGATTCCTTCATAACTATGAACACTGAAGCTTTCTTT. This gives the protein CAWRVADSFITMNTEAFF.

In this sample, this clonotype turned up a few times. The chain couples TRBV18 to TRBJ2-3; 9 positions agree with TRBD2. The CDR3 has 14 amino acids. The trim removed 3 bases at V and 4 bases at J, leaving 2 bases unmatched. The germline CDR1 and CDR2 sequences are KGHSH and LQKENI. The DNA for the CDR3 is TGTGCCAGCTCACCGGCGGGGGGGGCAGATACGCAGTATTTT. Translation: CASSPAGGADTQYF.

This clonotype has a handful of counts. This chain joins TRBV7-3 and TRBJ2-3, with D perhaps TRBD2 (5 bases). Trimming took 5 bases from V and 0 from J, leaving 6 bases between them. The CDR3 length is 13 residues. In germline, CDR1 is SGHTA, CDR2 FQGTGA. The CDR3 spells CASSPGSTDTQYF. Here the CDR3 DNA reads TGTGCCAGCAGCCCGGGGAGCACAGATACGCAGTATTTT. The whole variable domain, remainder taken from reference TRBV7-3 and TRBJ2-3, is GAGVSQTPSNKVTEKGKYVELRCDPISGHTALYWYRQSLGQGPEFLIYFQGTGAADDSGLPNDRFFAVRPEGSVSTLKIQRTERGDSAVYLCASSPGSTDTQYFGPGTRLTVL.

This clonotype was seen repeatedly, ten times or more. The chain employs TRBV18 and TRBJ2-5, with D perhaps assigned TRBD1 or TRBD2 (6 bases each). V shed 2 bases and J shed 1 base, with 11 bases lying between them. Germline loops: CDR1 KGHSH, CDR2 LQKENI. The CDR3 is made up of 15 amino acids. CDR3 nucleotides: TGTGCCAGCTCACCATCCGGGGGCACCCAAGAGACCCAGTACTTC. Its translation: CASSPSGGTQETQYF.

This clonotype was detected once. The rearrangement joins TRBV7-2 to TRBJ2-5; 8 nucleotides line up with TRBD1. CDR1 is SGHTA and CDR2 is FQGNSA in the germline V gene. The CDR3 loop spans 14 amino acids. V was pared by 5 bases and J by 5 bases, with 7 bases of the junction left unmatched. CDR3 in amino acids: CASSPRQGWETQYF. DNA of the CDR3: TGTGCCAGCAGCCCTCGACAGGGGTGGGAGACCCAGTACTTC.

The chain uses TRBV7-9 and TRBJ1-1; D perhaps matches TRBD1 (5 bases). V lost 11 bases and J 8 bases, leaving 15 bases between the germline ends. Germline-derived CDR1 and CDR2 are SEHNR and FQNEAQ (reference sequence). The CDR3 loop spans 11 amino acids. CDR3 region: CAGYGDGEAFF. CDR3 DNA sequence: TGTGCCGGCTACGGGGACGGCGAAGCTTTCTTT. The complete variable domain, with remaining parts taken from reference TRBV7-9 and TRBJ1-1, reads DTGVSQNPRHKITKRGQNVTFRCDPISEHNRLYWYRQTLGQGPEFLTYFQNEAQLEKSRLLSDRFSAERPKGSFSTLEIQRTEQGDSAMYLCAGYGDGEAFFGQGTRLTVV.

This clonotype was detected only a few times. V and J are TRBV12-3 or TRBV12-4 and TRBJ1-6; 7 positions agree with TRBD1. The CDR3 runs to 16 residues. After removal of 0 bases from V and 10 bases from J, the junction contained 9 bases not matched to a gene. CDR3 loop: CASSLATTGKGSPLHF. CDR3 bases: TGTGCCAGCAGTTTAGCCACGACAGGGAAGGGATCACCCCTCCACTTT.

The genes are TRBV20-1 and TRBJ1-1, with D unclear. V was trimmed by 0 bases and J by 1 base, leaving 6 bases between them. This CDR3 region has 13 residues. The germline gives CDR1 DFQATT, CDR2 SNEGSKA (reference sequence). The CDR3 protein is CSAREGANTEAFF. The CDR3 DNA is TGCAGTGCTAGAGAGGGCGCGAACACTGAAGCTTTCTTT.

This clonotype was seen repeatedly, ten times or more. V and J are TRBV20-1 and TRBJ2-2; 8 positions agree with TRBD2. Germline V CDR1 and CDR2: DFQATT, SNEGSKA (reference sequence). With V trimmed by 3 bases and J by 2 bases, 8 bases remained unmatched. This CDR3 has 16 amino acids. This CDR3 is CSASGGAGVNTGELFF. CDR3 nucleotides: TGCAGTGCTAGCGGGGGGGCCGGTGTCAACACCGGGGAGCTGTTTTTT.

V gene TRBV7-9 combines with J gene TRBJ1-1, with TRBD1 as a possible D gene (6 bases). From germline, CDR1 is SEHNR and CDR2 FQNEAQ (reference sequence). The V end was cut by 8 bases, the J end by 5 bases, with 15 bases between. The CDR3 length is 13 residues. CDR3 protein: CASGRQAGTEAFF. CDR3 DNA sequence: TGTGCCAGCGGCAGACAGGCGGGGACTGAAGCTTTCTTT.

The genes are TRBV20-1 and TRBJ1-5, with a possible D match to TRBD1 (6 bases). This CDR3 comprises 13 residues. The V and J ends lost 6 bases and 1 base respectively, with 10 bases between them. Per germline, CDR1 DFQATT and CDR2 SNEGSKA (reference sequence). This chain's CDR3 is CSAEGGSNQPQHF. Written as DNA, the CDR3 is TGCAGTGCAGAAGGGGGGAGCAATCAGCCCCAGCATTTT.

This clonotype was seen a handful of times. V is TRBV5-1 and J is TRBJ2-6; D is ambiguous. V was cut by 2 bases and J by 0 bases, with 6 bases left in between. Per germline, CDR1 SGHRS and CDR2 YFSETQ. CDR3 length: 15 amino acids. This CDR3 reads CASSFTHSGANVLTF. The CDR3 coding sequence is TGCGCCAGCAGCTTCACCCACTCTGGGGCCAACGTCCTGACTTTC.

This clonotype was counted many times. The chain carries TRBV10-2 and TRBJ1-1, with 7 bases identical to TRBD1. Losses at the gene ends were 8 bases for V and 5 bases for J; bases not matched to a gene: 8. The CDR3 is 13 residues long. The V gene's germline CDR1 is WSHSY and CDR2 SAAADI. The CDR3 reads CASQGQEGTEAFF. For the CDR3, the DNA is TGCGCCAGCCAAGGACAGGAAGGGACTGAAGCTTTCTTT.

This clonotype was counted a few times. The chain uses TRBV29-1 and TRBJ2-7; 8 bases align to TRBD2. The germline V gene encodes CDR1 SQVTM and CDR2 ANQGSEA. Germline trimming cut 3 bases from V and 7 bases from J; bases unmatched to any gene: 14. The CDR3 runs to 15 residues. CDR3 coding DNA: TGCAGCGTTGAGGTGGGAATGAGCGGGAGCGGGGAGCAGTACTTC. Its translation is CSVEVGMSGSGEQYF.

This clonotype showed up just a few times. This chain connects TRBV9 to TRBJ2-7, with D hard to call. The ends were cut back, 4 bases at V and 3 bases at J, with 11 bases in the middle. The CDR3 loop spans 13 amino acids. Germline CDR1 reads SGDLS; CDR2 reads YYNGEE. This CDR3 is CASSPRPGYEQYF. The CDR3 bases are TGTGCCAGCAGCCCCCGGCCAGGCTACGAGCAGTACTTC.

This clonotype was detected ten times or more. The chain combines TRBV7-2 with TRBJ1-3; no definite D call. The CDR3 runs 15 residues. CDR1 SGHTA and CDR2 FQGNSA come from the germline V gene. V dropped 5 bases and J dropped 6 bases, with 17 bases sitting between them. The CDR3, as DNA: TGTGCCAGCAGCCCCGCGGCAGCGACGGCAAACACCATATATTTT. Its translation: CASSPAAATANTIYF.

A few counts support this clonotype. As DNA, the CDR3 is TGTGCCAGCAGCCCCGACCAGGGAGGAGAGCAGTACTTC. Translation: CASSPDQGGEQYF. V usage is TRBV7-2 and J usage is TRBJ2-7, with a possible D match to TRBD2 (6 bases). Trimming cost V 5 bases and J 7 bases, with 15 bases left between them. The CDR3 consists of 13 residues. Germline CDR1 SGHTA, CDR2 FQGNSA.

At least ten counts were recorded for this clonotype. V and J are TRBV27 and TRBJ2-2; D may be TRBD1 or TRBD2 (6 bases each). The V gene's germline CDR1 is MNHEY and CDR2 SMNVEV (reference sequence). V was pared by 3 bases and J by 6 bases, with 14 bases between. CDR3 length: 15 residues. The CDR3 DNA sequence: TGTGCCAGCAGTTTGCGGCCCGGGGGCGCCGGGGAGCTGTTTTTT. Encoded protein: CASSLRPGGAGELFF.

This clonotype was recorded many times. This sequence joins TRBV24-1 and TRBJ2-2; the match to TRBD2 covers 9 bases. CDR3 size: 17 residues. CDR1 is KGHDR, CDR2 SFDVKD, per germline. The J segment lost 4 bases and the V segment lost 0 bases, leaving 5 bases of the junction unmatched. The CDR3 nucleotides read TGTGCCACCAGTGATTTGCCAGTAGCGGGGGTCACCGGGGAGCTGTTTTTT. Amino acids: CATSDLPVAGVTGELFF.

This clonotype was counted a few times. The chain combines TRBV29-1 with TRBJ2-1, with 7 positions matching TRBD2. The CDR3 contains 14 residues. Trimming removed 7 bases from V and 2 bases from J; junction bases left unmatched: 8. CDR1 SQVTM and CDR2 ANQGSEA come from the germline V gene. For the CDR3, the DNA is TGCAGCGCCTCCCGGAGCGGGGCCTACAATGAGCAGTTCTTC. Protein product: CSASRSGAYNEQFF.

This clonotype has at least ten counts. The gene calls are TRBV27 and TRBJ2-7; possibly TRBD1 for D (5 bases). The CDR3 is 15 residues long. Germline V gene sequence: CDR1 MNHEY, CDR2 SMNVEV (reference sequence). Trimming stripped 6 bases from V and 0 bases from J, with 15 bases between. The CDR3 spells CASRLRGLSSYEQYF. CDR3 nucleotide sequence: TGTGCCAGCAGGCTAAGGGGTCTGAGCTCCTACGAGCAGTACTTC.

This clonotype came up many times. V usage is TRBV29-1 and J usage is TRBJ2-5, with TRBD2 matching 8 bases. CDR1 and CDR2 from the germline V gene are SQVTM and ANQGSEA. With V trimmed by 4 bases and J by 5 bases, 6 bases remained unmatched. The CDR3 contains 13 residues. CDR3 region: CSVGSGVGETQYF. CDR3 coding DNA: TGCAGCGTTGGTAGCGGGGTTGGGGAGACCCAGTACTTC. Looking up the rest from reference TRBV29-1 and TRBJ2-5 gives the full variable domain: SAVISQKPSRDICQRGTSLTIQCQVDSQVTMMFWYRQQPGQSLTLIATANQGSEATYESGFVIDKFPISRPNLTFSTLTVSNMSPEDSSIYLCSVGSGVGETQYFGPGTRLLVL.

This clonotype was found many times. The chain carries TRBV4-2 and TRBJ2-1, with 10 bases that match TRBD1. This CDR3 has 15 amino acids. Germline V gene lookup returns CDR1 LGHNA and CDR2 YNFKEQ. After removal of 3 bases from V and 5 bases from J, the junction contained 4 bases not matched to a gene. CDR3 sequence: CASSHPGTGDNEQFF. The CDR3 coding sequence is TGTGCCAGCAGCCACCCCGGGACAGGGGACAATGAGCAGTTCTTC.

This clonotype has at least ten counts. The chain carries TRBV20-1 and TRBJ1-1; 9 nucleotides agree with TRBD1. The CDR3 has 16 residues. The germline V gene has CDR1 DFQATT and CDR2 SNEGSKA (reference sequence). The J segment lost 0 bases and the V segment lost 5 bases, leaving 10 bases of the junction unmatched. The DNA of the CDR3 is TGCAGTGCTCCCGGGACAGGGTATTTTATGAACACTGAAGCTTTCTTT. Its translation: CSAPGTGYFMNTEAFF.

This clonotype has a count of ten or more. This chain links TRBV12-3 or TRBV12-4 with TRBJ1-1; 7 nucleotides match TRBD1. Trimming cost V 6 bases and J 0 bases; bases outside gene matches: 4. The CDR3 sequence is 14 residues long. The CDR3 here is CASSRGQVNTEAFF. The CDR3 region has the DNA TGTGCCAGCAGCCGCGGACAGGTGAACACTGAAGCTTTCTTT.

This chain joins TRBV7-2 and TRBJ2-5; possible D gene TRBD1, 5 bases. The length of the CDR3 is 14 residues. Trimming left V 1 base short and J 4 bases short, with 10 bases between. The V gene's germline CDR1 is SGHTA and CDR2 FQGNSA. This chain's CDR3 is CASSLGGPRETQYF. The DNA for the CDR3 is TGTGCCAGCAGCTTAGGGGGCCCGCGAGAGACCCAGTACTTC.

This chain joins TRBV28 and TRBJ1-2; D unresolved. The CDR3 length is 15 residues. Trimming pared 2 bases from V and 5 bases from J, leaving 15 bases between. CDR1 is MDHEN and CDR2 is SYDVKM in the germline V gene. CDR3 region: CASSLKTVGRYGYTF. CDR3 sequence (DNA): TGTGCCAGCAGTTTAAAGACGGTAGGGAGATATGGCTACACCTTC.

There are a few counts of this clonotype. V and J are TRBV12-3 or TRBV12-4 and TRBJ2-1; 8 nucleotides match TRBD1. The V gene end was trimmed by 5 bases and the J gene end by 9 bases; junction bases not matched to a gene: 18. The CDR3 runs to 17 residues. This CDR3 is CASSPWTGTWLIIEQFF. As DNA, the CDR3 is TGTGCCAGCAGTCCGTGGACAGGGACTTGGTTAATTATTGAGCAGTTCTTC.

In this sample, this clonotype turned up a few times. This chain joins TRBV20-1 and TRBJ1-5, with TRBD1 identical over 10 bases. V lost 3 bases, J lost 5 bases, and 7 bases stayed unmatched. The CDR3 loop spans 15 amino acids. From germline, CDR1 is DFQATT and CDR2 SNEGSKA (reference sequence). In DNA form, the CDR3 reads TGCAGTGCTAGCAGACAGGGGGCGGGATATCAGCCCCAGCATTTT. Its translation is CSASRQGAGYQPQHF.

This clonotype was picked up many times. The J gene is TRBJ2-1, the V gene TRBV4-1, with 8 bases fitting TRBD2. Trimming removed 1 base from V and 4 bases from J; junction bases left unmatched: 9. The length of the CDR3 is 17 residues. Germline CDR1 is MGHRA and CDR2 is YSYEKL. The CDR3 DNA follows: TGCGCCAGCAGCCAAGGGGGACTAGTCTCCCTATACAATGAGCAGTTCTTC. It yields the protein CASSQGGLVSLYNEQFF.

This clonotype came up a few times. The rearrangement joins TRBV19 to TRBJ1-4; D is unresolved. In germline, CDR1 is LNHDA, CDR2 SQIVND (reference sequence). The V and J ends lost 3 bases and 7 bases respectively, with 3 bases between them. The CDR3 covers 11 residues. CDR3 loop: CASSISEKLFF. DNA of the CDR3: TGTGCCAGTAGTATTAGTGAAAAACTGTTTTTT.